These 5 T cell receptor beta chains came from one sample sequenced in a study of blood T cell repertoires in COVID-19 (dated by TCRdb to about 2020). Libraries were constructed by the immunoSEQ multiplex PCR assay. Held by TCRdb, this immuneACCESS table contains in-frame sequences only and omits some clones. Under half of the omission traces to an unresolved V gene where checked; the cause of the rest is unknown. The sample table holds 140,000 to 150,000 clones, of which approximately 80% were seen once. Together, the top ten hold roughly 5.6% of the sample. Sequencing used PBMCs or T cells enriched from blood (not recorded which). The receptors derive from a woman aged 45-60 years who had recovered from COVID-19.

The chain employs TRBV12-3 or TRBV12-4 and TRBJ2-7; D perhaps matches TRBD2 (6 bases). The CDR3 loop spans 13 amino acids. V dropped 3 bases and J dropped 0 bases, with 6 bases sitting between them. CDR3 sequence (DNA): TGTGCCAGCAGTTTGGGGGGCTCCTACGAGCAGTACTTC. Residues: CASSLGGSYEQYF.

V usage is TRBV28 and J usage is TRBJ1-2; a weak D match, TRBD1 (6 bases). The CDR3 sequence is 17 residues long. Germline V gene data show CDR1 as MDHEN and CDR2 as SYDVKM. V was cut by 5 bases and J by 3 bases, with 22 bases left in between. The CDR3 region has the DNA TGTGCCAGCAGTCCTTCCTGGGGACAAGGGATGGACTATGGCTACACCTTC. Amino acid sequence: CASSPSWGQGMDYGYTF.

The gene calls are TRBV11-2 and TRBJ1-1; 9 positions match TRBD1. The CDR3 is 14 amino acids. V lost 4 bases to trimming and J lost 5 bases; unmatched junction nucleotides: 5. CDR1 SGHAT and CDR2 FQNNGV come from the germline V gene. The CDR3 here is CASSWGQGGTEAFF. The CDR3 DNA reads TGTGCCAGCAGCTGGGGACAGGGAGGGACTGAAGCTTTCTTT.

The chain links TRBV4-1 to TRBJ2-7; perhaps TRBD2 as D (6 bases). Looked up from germline, CDR1 is MGHRA and CDR2 is YSYEKL. V was pared by 4 bases and J by 3 bases, with 25 bases between. This CDR3 contains 18 residues. The CDR3 spells CASSPFSSAGNFLYEQYF. In DNA, the CDR3 is TGCGCCAGCAGCCCCTTCTCTTCGGCGGGGAATTTCCTCTACGAGCAGTACTTC.

This chain connects TRBV3-1 (or the pseudogene TRBV3-2) to TRBJ2-3; D call uncertain. With 0 bases removed from V and 1 base from J, the gap between germline ends came to 11 bases. Germline CDR1 is LGHDT and CDR2 is YNNKEL (reference sequence). The CDR3 totals 16 residues. DNA for the CDR3: TGTGCCAGCAGCCAAGACCTTTCAAGAGGCACAGATACGCAGTATTTT. Translated: CASSQDLSRGTDTQYF.